Listed below are T cell receptor beta chains from one sample, sequenced in a study of CD8 T cells in Susac syndrome. TCRdb recomputed calls from the immunoSEQ multiplex PCR reads with MiXCR, one row per CDR3 protein. The sample gives about 190,000 distinct CDR3 sequences, about 91% of which show up once; approximately 0.086% is in the top ten. The sample was CD4+ T cells from PBMCs. These receptors originate from a human donor with Susac syndrome. The CDR3 runs from the conserved cysteine through the conserved F or W. A D gene is named only where the DNA matches it firmly. A row's size may be missing; if present it is once, few, many or a size class.

V gene,J gene,clone size,D gene,CDR3 protein,CDR3 DNA
TRBV20-1,TRBJ1-4,NA,TRBD1,CSARTDRGLEKLFF,TGCAGTGCTAGAACGGACAGGGGGCTTGAAAAACTGTTTTTT
TRBV4-1,TRBJ1-2,NA,NA,CASSQGDGTNYGYTF,TGCGCCAGCAGCCAGGGGGACGGAACTAACTATGGCTACACCTTC
TRBV9,TRBJ1-6,NA,NA,CASSEGTGNSPLHF,TGTGCCAGCAGCGAGGGTACCGGGAATTCACCCCTCCACTTT
TRBV29-1,TRBJ2-3,NA,NA,CSVEPGLGTDTQYF,TGCAGCGTTGAACCGGGCTTAGGCACAGATACGCAGTATTTT
TRBV20-1,TRBJ1-1,NA,NA,CSALQMNPEAFF,TGCAGTGCCTTACAGATGAACCCTGAAGCTTTCTTT
TRBV29-1,TRBJ2-1,NA,NA,CSVREGLAGGRRQFF,TGCAGCGTTCGTGAAGGGTTAGCCGGAGGTAGGAGGCAGTTCTTC
TRBV25-1,TRBJ2-7,once,NA,CASSESDGPSYEQYF,TGTGCCAGCAGTGAGAGTGACGGACCCTCCTACGAGCAGTACTTC
TRBV7-9,TRBJ2-1,NA,TRBD2,CASTTGLAAYNEQFF,TGTGCCAGCACCACCGGACTAGCGGCCTACAATGAGCAGTTCTTC
TRBV6-1,TRBJ1-5,NA,NA,CASTEGVGQPQHF,TGTGCCAGCACCGAGGGGGTGGGTCAGCCCCAGCATTTT
TRBV5-1,TRBJ2-1,NA,TRBD2,CASRTVLSGGAGEQFF,TGCGCCAGCAGAACCGTATTAAGCGGGGGGGCTGGTGAGCAGTTCTTC
TRBV6-1,TRBJ1-2,NA,TRBD1,CASSDSARRQGNGYTF,TGTGCCAGCAGTGATAGCGCGCGGAGACAGGGGAATGGCTACACCTTC
TRBV29-1,TRBJ2-3,NA,TRBD2,CSVAVGTSIADTQYF,TGCAGCGTTGCCGTCGGGACTAGCATCGCAGATACGCAGTATTTT
TRBV12-3/TRBV12-4,TRBJ1-1,NA,TRBD1,CASTPDRGKGEAFF,TGTGCCAGCACCCCGGACAGGGGTAAGGGTGAAGCTTTCTTT
TRBV27,TRBJ1-4,NA,NA,CASSFYRGTATNEKLFF,TGTGCCAGCAGTTTCTATCGCGGGACGGCTACTAATGAAAAACTGTTTTTT
TRBV19,TRBJ1-1,NA,NA,CATRVTGNTEAFF,TGTGCCACCAGAGTTACAGGGAACACTGAAGCTTTCTTT
TRBV28,TRBJ2-7,NA,NA,CASSLTQTYEQYF,TGTGCCAGCTCCCTGACACAAACCTACGAGCAGTACTTC
TRBV9,TRBJ2-3,NA,TRBD2,CASSVAQRESDTQYF,TGTGCCAGCAGCGTAGCCCAGCGGGAGTCAGATACGCAGTATTTT
TRBV27,TRBJ1-5,NA,NA,CASSSLAGQPQHF,TGTGCCAGCAGTTCTCTTGCAGGACAGCCCCAGCATTTT
TRBV20-1,TRBJ2-5,NA,NA,CSASPGRTETQYF,TGCAGTGCTAGTCCGGGAAGGACAGAGACCCAGTACTTC
TRBV7-3,TRBJ2-3,NA,NA,CASSNGDTDTQYF,TGTGCCAGCTCAAACGGGGACACAGATACGCAGTATTTT
TRBV4-1,TRBJ2-7,NA,NA,CASSQNWGVPYEQYF,TGCGCCAGCAGCCAGAATTGGGGGGTCCCGTACGAGCAGTACTTC
TRBV6-5,TRBJ2-1,NA,NA,CASSFGDRLFREQFF,TGTGCCAGCAGTTTTGGGGACCGACTTTTTAGGGAGCAGTTCTTC
TRBV19,TRBJ1-1,NA,TRBD1,CASTSGQGNTEAFF,TGTGCCAGTACCTCGGGACAGGGGAACACTGAAGCTTTCTTT
TRBV7-2,TRBJ2-3,few,NA,CASSSRVGSDTQYF,TGTGCCAGCAGCTCCCGGGTAGGGTCAGATACGCAGTATTTT
TRBV18,TRBJ2-1,NA,TRBD2,CASSPSAREFYFF,TGTGCCAGCTCACCTTCTGCGCGGGAGTTTTACTTCTTC
TRBV24-1,TRBJ2-1,NA,TRBD2,CATSEPGTSGRNEQFF,TGTGCCACCAGTGAACCTGGGACTAGCGGGAGGAATGAGCAGTTCTTC
TRBV20-1,TRBJ2-3,NA,TRBD1,CGARGNRGSSDTQYF,TGCGGTGCTAGAGGGAACAGGGGTTCATCAGATACGCAGTATTTT
TRBV3-1,TRBJ2-5,once,TRBD2,CASSHQLAGGPETQYF,TGTGCCAGCAGCCATCAACTAGCGGGGGGGCCGGAGACCCAGTACTTC
TRBV18,TRBJ1-5,NA,NA,CASSPGQHSNQPQHF,TGTGCCAGCTCACCAGGACAGCATAGCAATCAGCCCCAGCATTTT
TRBV20-1,TRBJ1-4,NA,NA,CSVYIDSHNEKLFF,TGCAGTGTCTATATCGACAGCCATAATGAAAAACTGTTTTTT
TRBV7-3,TRBJ2-2,NA,NA,CASSIVGSRNTGELFF,TGTGCCAGCAGCATCGTAGGGAGCCGGAACACCGGGGAGCTGTTTTTT
TRBV20-1,TRBJ1-6,once,TRBD1,CSARPGTGRSPLHF,TGCAGTGCTAGACCCGGGACAGGGAGATCACCCCTCCACTTT
TRBV10-3,TRBJ1-1,NA,NA,CAIRSGNTEAFF,TGTGCCATCAGGTCGGGGAACACTGAAGCTTTCTTT
TRBV7-9,TRBJ2-7,NA,NA,CASSLERFSYEQYF,TGTGCCAGCAGCTTAGAGCGGTTCTCCTACGAGCAGTACTTC
TRBV6-1,TRBJ2-2,once,NA,CASTITGELFF,TGTGCCAGCACCATTACCGGGGAGCTGTTTTTT
TRBV9,TRBJ2-2,NA,TRBD1,CASSPRQGTAGELFF,TGTGCCAGCAGCCCACGACAGGGGACCGCCGGGGAGCTGTTTTTT
TRBV5-4,TRBJ1-2,NA,TRBD1,CASSAGGAEYGYTF,TGTGCCAGCAGCGCAGGGGGCGCTGAATATGGCTACACCTTC
TRBV30,TRBJ1-5,NA,TRBD1,CAWSRQGAFSNQPQHF,TGTGCCTGGAGTAGACAGGGCGCTTTTAGCAATCAGCCCCAGCATTTT
TRBV4-1,TRBJ1-1,NA,TRBD1,CASSQIQGMNTEAFF,TGCGCCAGCAGCCAAATACAGGGGATGAACACTGAAGCTTTCTTT
TRBV9,TRBJ2-7,once,TRBD2,CASSERGGTSGLKYF,TGTGCCAGCAGCGAACGAGGGGGGACTAGCGGCCTTAAGTACTTC
TRBV12-3/TRBV12-4,TRBJ1-1,NA,NA,CASMRDGPEAFF,TGTGCCAGCATGAGGGACGGTCCTGAAGCTTTCTTT
TRBV5-4,TRBJ1-2,NA,TRBD1,CASSLGQGLDYTF,TGTGCCAGCAGCTTGGGACAGGGCTTGGACTACACCTTC
TRBV5-4,TRBJ1-1,once,NA,CASSPVGGGMNTEAFF,TGTGCCAGCAGCCCGGTTGGAGGGGGGATGAACACTGAAGCTTTCTTT
TRBV18,TRBJ2-3,NA,NA,CASSPLKGDTQYF,TGTGCCAGCTCACCACTCAAGGGAGATACGCAGTATTTT